The present entry profiles one T cell receptor (beta chain) with its context. Its specificity is not known. This sample was included in a study of graft-versus-host responses after intestinal transplantation. Study background: Tacrolimus plus steroids were given to all recipients for about 3 years, preceded by anti-thymocyte globulin induction.

The data were produced by immunoSEQ multiplex PCR, yet TCRdb's version contains in-frame clones alone and is incomplete. The sample holds roughly 99,000 clones; just under 95% are singletons and the top ten take about 0.072%. General study results and limits: Recipient marrow showed GvH clones, some seen first in ileum or blood.

Trimming took off 3 bases at V and 0 bases at J, with 12 bases between the two ends. The CDR3 contains 15 residues. Germline assignment: CDR1 GTSNPN and CDR2 SVGIG (reference sequence). V usage is TRBV30 and J usage is TRBJ2-4; tentatively, D is TRBD2 (6 bases). The sequence was obtained from a human donor who was the organ donor for an intestinal transplant. Here the sequenced sample was unstimulated CD8+ T cells sorted from spleen or lymph node cells, taken before transplant. The CDR3 region is CAWRGGNLAKNIQYF. CDR3 bases: TGTGCCTGGAGGGGGGGTAACCTAGCCAAAAACATTCAGTACTTC.